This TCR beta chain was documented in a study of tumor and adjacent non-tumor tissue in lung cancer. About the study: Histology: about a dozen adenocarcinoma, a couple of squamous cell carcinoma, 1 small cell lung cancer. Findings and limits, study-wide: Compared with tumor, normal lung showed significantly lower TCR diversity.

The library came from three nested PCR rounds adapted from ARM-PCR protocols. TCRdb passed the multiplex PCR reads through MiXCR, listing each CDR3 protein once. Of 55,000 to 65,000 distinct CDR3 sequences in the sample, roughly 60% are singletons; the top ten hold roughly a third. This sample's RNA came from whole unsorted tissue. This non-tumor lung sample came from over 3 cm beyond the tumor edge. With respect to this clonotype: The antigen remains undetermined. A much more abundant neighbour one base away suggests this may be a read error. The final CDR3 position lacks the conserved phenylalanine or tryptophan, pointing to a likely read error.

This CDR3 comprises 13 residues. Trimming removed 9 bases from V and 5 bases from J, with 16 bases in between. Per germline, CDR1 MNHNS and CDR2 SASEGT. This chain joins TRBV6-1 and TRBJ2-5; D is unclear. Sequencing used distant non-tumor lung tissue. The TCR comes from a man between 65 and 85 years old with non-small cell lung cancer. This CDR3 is CASDWTPGETQYS. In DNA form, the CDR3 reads TGTGCCAGTGACTGGACCCCCGGGGAGACCCAGTACTCC.